The subject of this entry is one TCR beta chain. This sample is part of a study of blood T cell repertoires in COVID-19. The overall study: The analysed material was cDNA or gDNA that came from T cells, B-cell-depleted T cells, or PBMCs.

Under the authors' procedure: Nucleated cell counts were estimated from reference gene primer amplification. Produced via immunoSEQ multiplex PCR; TCRdb's table is partial and in-frame only. V, J and clone size are taken as reported in that table, and D and trimming were inferred from the DNA itself. The table records tens of thousands of clones, 82% of them present only once. Germline assignment: CDR1 SGHKS and CDR2 YYEKEE (reference sequence). V lost 4 bases to trimming and J lost 4 bases; unmatched junction nucleotides: 1. The CDR3 contains 13 residues. The rearrangement uses TRBV5-5 and TRBJ2-3, with TRBD1 identical over 9 bases. Sample: peripheral blood. The source is a human donor in a cohort sampled during active COVID-19. Here the CDR3 DNA reads TGTGCCAGCAGCCGGGACAGGGCAGATACGCAGTATTTT. Translated: CASSRDRADTQYF.